The TCR beta chain under discussion was sequenced for a study of control samples from healthy donors and cancer patients. Repertoires were generated with immunoSEQ multiplex PCR, while TCRdb's copy carries only in-frame clones and drops some. The data hold 110,000 or so clones, with about four fifths observed a single time. This CDR3 is 14 amino acids long. V dropped 2 bases and J dropped 7; count of bases not matched to a gene: 4. Germline V gene data show CDR1 as SEHNR and CDR2 as FQNEAQ (reference sequence). This chain joins TRBV7-9 and TRBJ1-4; TRBD1 matches 7 bases. Sequencing input: blood. This clonotype was sampled from a woman in her forties or fifties in good health. The CDR3 DNA follows: TGTGCCAGCAGCTTAAACAGGGGAGGTGAAAAACTGTTTTTT. It encodes CASSLNRGGEKLFF. Full variable domain (missing parts from reference TRBV7-9 and TRBJ1-4): DTGVSQNPRHKITKRGQNVTFRCDPISEHNRLYWYRQTLGQGPEFLTYFQNEAQLEKSRLLSDRFSAERPKGSFSTLEIQRTEQGDSAMYLCASSLNRGGEKLFFGSGTQLSVL.